This entry describes one TCR beta chain. This entry comes from a study of patients and donors after allogeneic stem cell transplantation. TCRdb re-called the RT-PCR reads with MiXCR, one entry per CDR3 protein. The data show about a million distinct CDR3 sequences, with more than 15% seen just once and around 6% held by the top ten. V was shortened by 0 bases and J by 6 bases, with 17 bases between the two germline ends. Germline V gives CDR1 MNHNS, CDR2 SASEGT. The CDR3 sequence is 17 residues long. This chain joins TRBV6-1 and TRBJ2-2, with unresolved D. Sequences were obtained from blood, either unsorted or a sorted T cell fraction (not recorded which). The receptor comes from a human donor who was either an allogeneic HSCT recipient or a stem cell or donor lymphocyte infusion donor (not recorded which). It is not recorded whose cells these are; they may come from a transplant donor. CDR3 residues: CASSEAFRQSAPGELFF. The CDR3 coding sequence is TGTGCCAGCAGTGAAGCATTCCGGCAGTCGGCCCCCGGGGAGCTGTTTTTT.